These T cell receptor beta chains were read from a single sample in a study of glioma-infiltrating T cells after dendritic cell vaccination. Profiling relied on immunoSEQ multiplex PCR, and the TCRdb table lists in-frame clones only, not all of them. Of 98,000 or so clones listed, about 85% are singletons. The specimen comprised blood, sampled after dendritic cell vaccination. The receptors originated from a human donor with glioblastoma. Both conserved end residues are part of each CDR3. D genes are given only for firm matches. Not all rows give a size; the values are once, few, many and, for expanded clones, a class.

abundance | j_gene | d_gene | v_gene | CDR3nt | CDR3aa
few | TRBJ1-6 | - | TRBV7-6 | TGTGCCAGCAGCCTGGGGGCAGGGAACAATTCACCCCTCCACTTT | CASSLGAGNNSPLHF
- | TRBJ1-2 | TRBD1 | TRBV27 | TGTGCCAGCAGAGTGAAACCGGGACAGGGTGCTATCTATGGCTACACCTTC | CASRVKPGQGAIYGYTF
- | TRBJ2-7 | - | TRBV10-3 | TGTGCCATCGCAACCTTGATGGGGCCCTACGAGCAGTACTTC | CAIATLMGPYEQYF
once | TRBJ1-2 | - | TRBV29-1 | TGCAGCGTTGAAGATCGGGGGGGTACAGGGTCTGGCTACACCTTC | CSVEDRGGTGSGYTF
- | TRBJ2-7 | TRBD2 | TRBV10-3 | TGTGCCATCAGTGAGCCCGCTACCGGGACTAGCGTGAGGGGGCTCGAGCAGTACTTC | CAISEPATGTSVRGLEQYF
- | TRBJ1-4 | - | TRBV28 | TGTGCCAGCAGTTTGGGCGAAAAACTGTTTTTT | CASSLGEKLFF
- | TRBJ1-2 | TRBD1 | TRBV19 | TGTGCCAGTAGTAGACAGGGAGACTATGGCTACACCTTC | CASSRQGDYGYTF
few | TRBJ2-5 | TRBD1 | TRBV7-9 | TGTGCCAGCAGCTTATTTTTCGGGACAGGGGCGGAGACCCAGTACTTC | CASSLFFGTGAETQYF
once | TRBJ2-3 | TRBD2 | TRBV28 | TGTGCCAGCAGGCGGTCCGGGACTAGAATAGCAGATACGCAGTATTTT | CASRRSGTRIADTQYF
once | TRBJ2-7 | TRBD1 | TRBV6-1 | TGTGCCAGCAGGGACGGGACAGGCTCATCCCTGGAGTACTTC | CASRDGTGSSLEYF
- | TRBJ1-1 | TRBD1 | TRBV5-6 | TGTGCCAGCAGCTTGGTCACAGGGGTAGCTGAAGCTTTCTTT | CASSLVTGVAEAFF
- | TRBJ2-7 | TRBD1 | TRBV6-6 | TGTGCCAGCAGCCCGGGACAGGGGGGGTACGAGCAGTACTTC | CASSPGQGGYEQYF
- | TRBJ2-1 | - | TRBV10-3 | TGTGCCACCACCCGATACGGGGGTGACAATGAGCAGTTCTTC | CATTRYGGDNEQFF
- | TRBJ1-1 | - | TRBV10-2 | TGCGCCAGCCTTTCAGGGGAGACTGAAGCTTTCTTT | CASLSGETEAFF
- | TRBJ2-3 | TRBD1 | TRBV13 | TGTGCCAGCAGCTTGAGGACAGGGGGATCTGCAGATACGCAGTATTTT | CASSLRTGGSADTQYF
- | TRBJ2-3 | - | TRBV28 | TGTGCCAGCAGCCTACAGGTGCTCAGCACAGATACGCAGTATTTT | CASSLQVLSTDTQYF
- | TRBJ2-3 | - | TRBV6-6 | TGTGCCAGCAGTTATATGGGAAGGGGTACAGATACGCAGTATTTT | CASSYMGRGTDTQYF
- | TRBJ2-1 | - | TRBV4-2 | TGTGCCAGCAGCCAAGTATCGAGACTAGTAGACAATGAGCAGTTCTTC | CASSQVSRLVDNEQFF
once | TRBJ2-1 | - | TRBV7-2 | TGTGCCAGCAGATCACCGGGACTTCTTTCCTACAATGAGCAGTTCTTC | CASRSPGLLSYNEQFF
- | TRBJ1-2 | TRBD1 | TRBV27 | TGTGCCAGCAGTTTTTTGGCCAGGGGGCAAGGAGTCTATGGCTACACCTTC | CASSFLARGQGVYGYTF
- | TRBJ2-3 | TRBD2 | TRBV9 | TGTGCCAGCAGCGTGGGAGCGGGAGTAGGAACAGATACGCAGTATTTT | CASSVGAGVGTDTQYF
once | TRBJ1-2 | - | TRBV9 | TGTGCCAGCAGCGTCTCCCACCGACTAGTGGATGGCTACACCTTC | CASSVSHRLVDGYTF
- | TRBJ1-1 | TRBD1 | TRBV27 | TGTGCCAGCAGTGCGTCAGACAGGGGACTTGAAGCTTTCTTT | CASSASDRGLEAFF
- | TRBJ2-3 | - | TRBV19 | TGTGCCAGTAGTATAGTCGGCACAGATACGCAGTATTTT | CASSIVGTDTQYF
once | TRBJ2-5 | TRBD1 | TRBV18 | TGTGCCAGCTCACTATGGGACAGGGGAAAAGAGACCCAGTACTTC | CASSLWDRGKETQYF
few | TRBJ2-1 | TRBD2 | TRBV9 | TGTGCCAGCAGCCTGACTAGCGGGGACTACAATGAGCAGTTCTTC | CASSLTSGDYNEQFF
- | TRBJ2-5 | TRBD1 | TRBV30 | TGTGCCTGGAGGTTATGGACAGGAGGTCAAGAGACCCAGTACTTC | CAWRLWTGGQETQYF
few | TRBJ1-3 | TRBD1 | TRBV6-6 | TGTGCCAGCATCCCACAGGGGGGAATAAAGGGTAACACCATATATTTT | CASIPQGGIKGNTIYF
- | TRBJ1-1 | - | TRBV27 | TGTGCCAGCAGTTTATTGGATCCAGGGACAAGCTGGCGGAAAGCTTTCTTT | CASSLLDPGTSWRKAFF
- | TRBJ1-3 | - | TRBV6-5 | TGTGCCAGCAGTTACTCGCCACAGGTCTCTGGAAACACCATATATTTT | CASSYSPQVSGNTIYF
once | TRBJ2-7 | TRBD2 | TRBV5-6 | TGTGCCAGCACCTGGGGGACTAGCGGCTTCTACGAGCAGTACTTC | CASTWGTSGFYEQYF
- | TRBJ2-5 | - | TRBV5-1 | TGCGCCAGCAGCTCCCGGGACCGAGGGAGGGAGACCCAGTACTTC | CASSSRDRGRETQYF
- | TRBJ2-3 | TRBD2 | TRBV16 | TGTGCCAGCAGCCAATCCCGAGCGGGGGCAGATACGCAGTATTTT | CASSQSRAGADTQYF
- | TRBJ1-3 | - | TRBV9 | TGTGCCAGCAGCGCTGATCCCAGGTTTCTCGGTGGAAACACCATATATTTT | CASSADPRFLGGNTIYF
once | TRBJ1-2 | TRBD1 | TRBV5-1 | TGCGCCAGCAGCCGAGGATGGACAGGTCCGTATGGCTACACCTTC | CASSRGWTGPYGYTF
- | TRBJ2-5 | - | TRBV6-9 | TGTGCCAGCAGCTGCGCCCGGGAAGAGACCCAGTACTTC | CASSCAREETQYF
once | TRBJ2-5 | - | TRBV7-9 | TGTGCCAGCAGCTTCTTTGGACTTAAAGAGACCCAGTACTTC | CASSFFGLKETQYF
- | TRBJ2-1 | TRBD2 | TRBV30 | TGTGCCTGGAGTGCGATGACGGGACTAGCGGGGGGAAGGGACAATGAGCAGTTCTTC | CAWSAMTGLAGGRDNEQFF
once | TRBJ1-1 | - | TRBV27 | TGTGCCAGCAGTTTTTCGACGGGGGGGAACACTGAAGCTTTCTTT | CASSFSTGGNTEAFF
- | TRBJ1-4 | TRBD1 | TRBV28 | TGTGCCAGCTCGGCGACAGGGACCCATGAAAAACTGTTTTTT | CASSATGTHEKLFF
- | TRBJ1-6 | - | TRBV18 | TGTGCCAGCTCACCGGCTATGGACAGTTATTCACCCCTCCACTTT | CASSPAMDSYSPLHF
- | TRBJ2-7 | TRBD2 | TRBV7-7 | TGTGCTAGCAGCTTGGGAGCCGGGACTAGCGGGAGGGCTCCCTATTCGGGGCAGTACTTC | CASSLGAGTSGRAPYSGQYF
- | TRBJ1-2 | - | TRBV10-3 | TGTGCCATCAGTGACGGGAGCTATGGCTACACCTTC | CAISDGSYGYTF
- | TRBJ2-7 | - | TRBV19 | TGTGCCAGTAGTATTAGCTCCTCAACCTACGAGCAGTACTTC | CASSISSSTYEQYF
- | TRBJ2-1 | TRBD1 | TRBV25-1 | TGTGCCAGCAGTGAAGGGACAGGGGGACACAATGAGCAGTTCTTC | CASSEGTGGHNEQFF
once | TRBJ2-7 | - | TRBV30 | TGTGCCTGGAAGAAAATTGGCTTCTCCTACGAGCAGTACTTC | CAWKKIGFSYEQYF
- | TRBJ1-1 | - | TRBV6-1 | TGTGCCAGCCAGGAATTGACTGAAGCTTTCTTT | CASQELTEAFF